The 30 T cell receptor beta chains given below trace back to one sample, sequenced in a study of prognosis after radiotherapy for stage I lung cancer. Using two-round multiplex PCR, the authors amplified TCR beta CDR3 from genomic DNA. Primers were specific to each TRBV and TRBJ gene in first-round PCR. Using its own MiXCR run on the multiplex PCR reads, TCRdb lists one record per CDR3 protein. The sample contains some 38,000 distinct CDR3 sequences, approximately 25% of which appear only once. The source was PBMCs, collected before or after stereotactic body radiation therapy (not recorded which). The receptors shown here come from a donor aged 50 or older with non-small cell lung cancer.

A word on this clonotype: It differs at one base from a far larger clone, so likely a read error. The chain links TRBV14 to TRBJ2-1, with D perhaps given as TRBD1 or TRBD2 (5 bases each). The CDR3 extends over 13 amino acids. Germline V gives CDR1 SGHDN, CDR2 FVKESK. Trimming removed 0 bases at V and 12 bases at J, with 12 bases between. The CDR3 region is CASSQDPGAPQFF. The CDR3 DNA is TGTGCCAGCAGCCAAGATCCCGGGGCCCCGCAGTTCTTC.

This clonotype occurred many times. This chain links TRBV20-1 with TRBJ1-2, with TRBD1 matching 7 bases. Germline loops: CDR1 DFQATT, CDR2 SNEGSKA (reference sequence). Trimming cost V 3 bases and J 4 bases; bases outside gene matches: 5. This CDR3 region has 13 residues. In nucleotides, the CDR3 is TGCAGTGCTAGCGGCAGGGGGGGCTATGGCTACACCTTC. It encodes CSASGRGGYGYTF.

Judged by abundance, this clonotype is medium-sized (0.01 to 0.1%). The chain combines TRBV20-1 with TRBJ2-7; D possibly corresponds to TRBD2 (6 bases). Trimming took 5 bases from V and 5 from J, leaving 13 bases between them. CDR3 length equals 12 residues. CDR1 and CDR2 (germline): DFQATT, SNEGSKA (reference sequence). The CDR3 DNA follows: TGCAGTGCTGGGGACTGGGTCGACGAGCAGTACTTC. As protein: CSAGDWVDEQYF.

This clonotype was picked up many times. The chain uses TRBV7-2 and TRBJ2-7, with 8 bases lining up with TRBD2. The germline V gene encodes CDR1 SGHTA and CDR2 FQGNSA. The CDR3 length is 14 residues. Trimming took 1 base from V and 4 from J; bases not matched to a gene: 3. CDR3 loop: CASSLGASGYEQYF. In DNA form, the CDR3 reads TGTGCCAGCAGCTTAGGTGCTAGCGGGTACGAGCAGTACTTC.

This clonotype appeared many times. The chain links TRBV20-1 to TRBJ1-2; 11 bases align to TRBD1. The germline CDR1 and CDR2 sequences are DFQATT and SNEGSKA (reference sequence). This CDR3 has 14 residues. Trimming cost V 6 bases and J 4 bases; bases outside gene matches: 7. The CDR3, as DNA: TGCAGTGCCAGATCCGGGACAGGGGGCTATGGCTACACCTTC. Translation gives CSARSGTGGYGYTF.

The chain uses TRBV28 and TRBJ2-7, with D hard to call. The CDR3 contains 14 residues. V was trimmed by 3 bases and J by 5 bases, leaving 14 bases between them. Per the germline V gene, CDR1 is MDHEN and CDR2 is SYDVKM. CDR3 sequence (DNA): TGTGCCAGCAGTTTTTATGGGTTCATCGACGAGCAGTACTTC. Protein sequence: CASSFYGFIDEQYF.

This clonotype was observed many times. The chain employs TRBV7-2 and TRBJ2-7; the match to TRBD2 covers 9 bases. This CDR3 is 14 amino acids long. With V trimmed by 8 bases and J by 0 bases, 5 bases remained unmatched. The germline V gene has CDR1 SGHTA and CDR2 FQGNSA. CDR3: CASLSGRSSYEQYF. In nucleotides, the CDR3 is TGTGCCAGCTTAAGCGGGAGGAGCTCCTACGAGCAGTACTTC.

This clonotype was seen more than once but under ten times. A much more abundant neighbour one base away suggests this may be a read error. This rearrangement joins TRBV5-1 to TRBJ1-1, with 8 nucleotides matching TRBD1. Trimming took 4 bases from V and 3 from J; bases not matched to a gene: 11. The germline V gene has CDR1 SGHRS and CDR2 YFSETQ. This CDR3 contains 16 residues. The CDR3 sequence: CASSMDRVNSYTEAFF. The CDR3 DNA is TGCGCCAGCAGCATGGACAGGGTAAATTCCTACACTGAAGCTTTCTTT.

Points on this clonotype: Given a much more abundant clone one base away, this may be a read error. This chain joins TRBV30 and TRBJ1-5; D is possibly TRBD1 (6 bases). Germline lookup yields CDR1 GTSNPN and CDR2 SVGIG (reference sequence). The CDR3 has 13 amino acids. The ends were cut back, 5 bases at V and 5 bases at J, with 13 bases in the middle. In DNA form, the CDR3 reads TGTGCCTGGGAGGGGGGGGCTTATCAGCCCCAGCATTTT. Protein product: CAWEGGAYQPQHF.

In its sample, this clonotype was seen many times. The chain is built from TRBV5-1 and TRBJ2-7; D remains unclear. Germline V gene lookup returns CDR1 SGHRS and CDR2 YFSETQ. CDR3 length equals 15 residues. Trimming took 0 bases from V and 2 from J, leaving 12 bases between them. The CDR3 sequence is CASSLALDGTYEQYF. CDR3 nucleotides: TGCGCCAGCAGCTTGGCCCTGGACGGAACCTACGAGCAGTACTTC.

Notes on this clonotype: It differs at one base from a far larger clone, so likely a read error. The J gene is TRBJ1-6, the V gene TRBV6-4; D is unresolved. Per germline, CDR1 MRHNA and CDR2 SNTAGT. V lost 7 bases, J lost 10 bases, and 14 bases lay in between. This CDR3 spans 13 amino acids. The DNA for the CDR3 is TGTGCCAGCACCGATGCCCAGGTCTCACCCCTCCACTTT. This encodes CASTDAQVSPLHF.

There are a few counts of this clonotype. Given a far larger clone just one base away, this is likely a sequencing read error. The CDR3 DNA is TGTGCCAGCAGTTCCAAACTAGAGGGAGAGGACAATGAGCAGTTCTTC. Protein sequence: CASSSKLEGEDNEQFF. V and J are TRBV6-4 and TRBJ2-1; D might be TRBD2 (5 bases). The germline gives CDR1 MRHNA, CDR2 SNTAGT. The length of the CDR3 is 16 residues. V was trimmed by 5 bases and J by 5 bases, leaving 19 bases between them.

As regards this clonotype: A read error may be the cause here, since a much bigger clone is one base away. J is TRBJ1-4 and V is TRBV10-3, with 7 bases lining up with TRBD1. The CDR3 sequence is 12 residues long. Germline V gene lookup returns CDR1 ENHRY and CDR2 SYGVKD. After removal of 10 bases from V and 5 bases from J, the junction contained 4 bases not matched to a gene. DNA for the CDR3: TGTGCCACCAAGACAGGGAATGAAAAACTGTTTTTT. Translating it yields CATKTGNEKLFF.

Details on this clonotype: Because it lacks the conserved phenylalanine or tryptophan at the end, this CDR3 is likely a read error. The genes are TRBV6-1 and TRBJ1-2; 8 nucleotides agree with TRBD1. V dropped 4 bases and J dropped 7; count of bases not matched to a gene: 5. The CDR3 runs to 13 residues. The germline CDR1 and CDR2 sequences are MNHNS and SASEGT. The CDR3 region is CASSGTGSSGYTS. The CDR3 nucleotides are TGTGCCAGCAGTGGGACAGGGTCGTCTGGCTACACCTCC.

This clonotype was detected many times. CDR3 residues: CASSSDFSPQRYEQYF. CDR3 sequence (DNA): TGTGCCAGCAGCTCGGACTTTTCCCCCCAGCGCTACGAGCAGTACTTC. The chain links TRBV28 to TRBJ2-7; the D gene is possibly TRBD2 (5 bases). Germline V lookup: CDR1 MDHEN, CDR2 SYDVKM. V was cut by 6 bases and J by 3 bases, with 21 bases left in between. CDR3 length: 16 amino acids.

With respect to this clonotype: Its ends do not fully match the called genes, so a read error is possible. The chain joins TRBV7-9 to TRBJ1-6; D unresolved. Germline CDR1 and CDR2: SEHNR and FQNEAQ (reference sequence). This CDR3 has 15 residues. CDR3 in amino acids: CASSPAAGNNSPLYF. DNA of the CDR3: TGTGCCAGCAGTCCCGCGGCGGGAAATAATTCACCCCTCTACTTT.

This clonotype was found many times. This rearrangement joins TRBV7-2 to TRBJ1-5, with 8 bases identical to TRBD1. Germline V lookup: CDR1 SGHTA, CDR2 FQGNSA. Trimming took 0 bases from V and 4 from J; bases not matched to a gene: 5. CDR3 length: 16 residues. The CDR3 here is CASSLATGAWNQPQHF. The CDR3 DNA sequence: TGTGCCAGCAGCTTAGCGACAGGGGCGTGGAATCAGCCCCAGCATTTT. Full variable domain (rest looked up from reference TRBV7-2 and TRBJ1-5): GAGVSQSPSNKVTEKGKDVELRCDPISGHTALYWYRQSLGQGLEFLIYFQGNSAPDKSGLPSDRFSAERTGGSVSTLTIQRTQQEDSAVYLCASSLATGAWNQPQHFGDGTRLSIL.

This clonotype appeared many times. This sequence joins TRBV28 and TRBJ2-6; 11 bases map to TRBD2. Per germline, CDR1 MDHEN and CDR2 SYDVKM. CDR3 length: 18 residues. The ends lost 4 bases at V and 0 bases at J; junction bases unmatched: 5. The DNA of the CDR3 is TGTGCCAGCAGTTCCGGACTAGCGGGTAACTCTGGGGCCAACGTCCTGACTTTC. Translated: CASSSGLAGNSGANVLTF.

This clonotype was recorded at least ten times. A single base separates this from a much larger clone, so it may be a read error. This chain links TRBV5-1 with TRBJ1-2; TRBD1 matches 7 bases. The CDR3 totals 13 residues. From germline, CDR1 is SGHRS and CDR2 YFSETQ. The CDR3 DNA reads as TGCGCCGGCAGCCAGACAGGGACCTATGGCTACACCTTC. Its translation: CAGSQTGTYGYTF.

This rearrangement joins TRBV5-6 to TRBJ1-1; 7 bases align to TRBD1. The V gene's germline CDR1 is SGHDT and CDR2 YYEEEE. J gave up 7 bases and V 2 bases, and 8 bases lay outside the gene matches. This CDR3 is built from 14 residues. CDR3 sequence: CASSFGKGADEAFF. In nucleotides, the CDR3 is TGTGCCAGCAGCTTCGGAAAGGGGGCTGATGAAGCTTTCTTT.

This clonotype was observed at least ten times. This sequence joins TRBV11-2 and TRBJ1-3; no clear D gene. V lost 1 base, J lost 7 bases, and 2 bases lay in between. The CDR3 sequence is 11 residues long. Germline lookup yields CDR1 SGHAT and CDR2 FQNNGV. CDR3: CASSLGNTIYF. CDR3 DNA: TGTGCCAGCAGCTTAGGGAACACCATATATTTT.

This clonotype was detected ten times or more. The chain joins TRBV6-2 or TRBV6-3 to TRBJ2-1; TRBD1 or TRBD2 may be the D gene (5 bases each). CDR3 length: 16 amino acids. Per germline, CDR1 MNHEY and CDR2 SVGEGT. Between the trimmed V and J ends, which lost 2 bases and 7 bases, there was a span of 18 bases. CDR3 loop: CASSYSSAGGRNEQFF. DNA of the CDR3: TGTGCCAGCAGTTACAGTTCGGCTGGGGGTAGGAATGAGCAGTTCTTC.

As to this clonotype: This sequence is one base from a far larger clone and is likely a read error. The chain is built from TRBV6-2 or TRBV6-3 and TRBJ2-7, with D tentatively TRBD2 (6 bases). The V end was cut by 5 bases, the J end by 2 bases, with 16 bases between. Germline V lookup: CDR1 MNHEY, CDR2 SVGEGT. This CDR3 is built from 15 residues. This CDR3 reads CASSPGLSGAYEQYF. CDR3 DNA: TGTGCCAGCAGTCCGGGTCTATCGGGGGCCTACGAGCAGTACTTC.

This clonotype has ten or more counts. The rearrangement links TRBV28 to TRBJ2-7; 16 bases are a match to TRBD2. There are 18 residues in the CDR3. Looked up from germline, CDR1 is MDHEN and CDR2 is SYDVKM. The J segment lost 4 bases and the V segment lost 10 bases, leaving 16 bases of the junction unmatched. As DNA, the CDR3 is TGTGCCACCGCCGATTCACCGGGACTAGCGGGAGGGCCTTACGAGCAGTACTTC. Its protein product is CATADSPGLAGGPYEQYF.

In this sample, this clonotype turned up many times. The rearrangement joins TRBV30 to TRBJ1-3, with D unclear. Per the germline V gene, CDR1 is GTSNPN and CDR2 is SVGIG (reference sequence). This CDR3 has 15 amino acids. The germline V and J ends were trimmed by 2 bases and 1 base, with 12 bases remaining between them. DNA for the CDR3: TGTGCCTGGAGTATGGCGTTATCGTCTGGAAACACCATATATTTT. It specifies CAWSMALSSGNTIYF.

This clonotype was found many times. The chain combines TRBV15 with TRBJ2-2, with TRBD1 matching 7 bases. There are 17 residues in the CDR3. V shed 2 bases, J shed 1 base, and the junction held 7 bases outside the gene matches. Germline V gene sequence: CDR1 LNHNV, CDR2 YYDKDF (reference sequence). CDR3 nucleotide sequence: TGTGCCACCAGCAGACTTGGGACAGTTTGGAACACCGGGGAGCTGTTTTTT. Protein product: CATSRLGTVWNTGELFF. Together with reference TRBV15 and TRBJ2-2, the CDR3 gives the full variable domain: DAMVIQNPRYQVTQFGKPVTLSCSQTLNHNVMYWYQQKSSQAPKLLFHYYDKDFNNEADTPDNFQSRRPNTSFCFLDIRSPGLGDTAMYLCATSRLGTVWNTGELFFGEGSRLTVL.

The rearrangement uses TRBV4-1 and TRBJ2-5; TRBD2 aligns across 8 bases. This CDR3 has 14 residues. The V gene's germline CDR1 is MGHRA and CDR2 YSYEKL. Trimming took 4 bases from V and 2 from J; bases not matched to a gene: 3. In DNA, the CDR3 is TGCGCCAGCAGCCCGCAGCGGGGGCAAGAGACCCAGTACTTC. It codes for CASSPQRGQETQYF.

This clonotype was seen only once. This chain's CDR3 is CASRGLEGYEQYF. CDR3 nucleotide sequence: TGTGCCAGCAGGGGGCTGGAAGGTTACGAGCAGTACTTC. V gene TRBV7-9 combines with J gene TRBJ2-7; the D gene is possibly TRBD1 (5 bases). Deletions cut 6 bases from V and 4 bases from J, with 13 bases between. CDR3 size: 13 residues. CDR1 and CDR2 from the germline V gene are SEHNR and FQNEAQ (reference sequence).

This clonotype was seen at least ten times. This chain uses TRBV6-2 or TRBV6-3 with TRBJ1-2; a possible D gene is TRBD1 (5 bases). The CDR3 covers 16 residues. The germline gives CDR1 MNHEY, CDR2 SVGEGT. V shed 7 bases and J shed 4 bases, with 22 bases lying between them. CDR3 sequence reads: CASISGRVFHLYGYTF. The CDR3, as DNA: TGTGCCAGCATTTCCGGCAGGGTGTTTCACCTCTATGGCTACACCTTC.

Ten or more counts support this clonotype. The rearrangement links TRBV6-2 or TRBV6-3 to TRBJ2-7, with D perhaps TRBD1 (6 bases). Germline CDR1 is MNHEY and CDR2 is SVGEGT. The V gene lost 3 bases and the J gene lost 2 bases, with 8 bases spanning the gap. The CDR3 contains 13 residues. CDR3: CASSYQGPYEQYF. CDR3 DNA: TGTGCCAGCAGTTATCAGGGGCCCTACGAGCAGTACTTC.